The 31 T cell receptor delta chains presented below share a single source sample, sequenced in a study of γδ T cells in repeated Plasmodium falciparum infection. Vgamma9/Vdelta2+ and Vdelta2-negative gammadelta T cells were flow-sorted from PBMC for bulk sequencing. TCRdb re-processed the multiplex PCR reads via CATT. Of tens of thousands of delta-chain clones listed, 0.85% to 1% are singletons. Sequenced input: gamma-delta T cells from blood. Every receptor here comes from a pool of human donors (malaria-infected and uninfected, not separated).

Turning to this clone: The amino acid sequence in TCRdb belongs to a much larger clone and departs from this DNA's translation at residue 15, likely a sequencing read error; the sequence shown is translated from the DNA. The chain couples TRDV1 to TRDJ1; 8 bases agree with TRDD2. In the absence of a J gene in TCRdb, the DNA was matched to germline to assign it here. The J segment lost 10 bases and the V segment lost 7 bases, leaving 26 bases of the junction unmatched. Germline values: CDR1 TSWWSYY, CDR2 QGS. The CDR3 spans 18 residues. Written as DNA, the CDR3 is TGTGCTCTTGCCGTCGGGCTTCCTACTCCCCTACCCCTAGAACGACTCATCTTT. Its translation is CALAVGLPTPLPLERLIF.

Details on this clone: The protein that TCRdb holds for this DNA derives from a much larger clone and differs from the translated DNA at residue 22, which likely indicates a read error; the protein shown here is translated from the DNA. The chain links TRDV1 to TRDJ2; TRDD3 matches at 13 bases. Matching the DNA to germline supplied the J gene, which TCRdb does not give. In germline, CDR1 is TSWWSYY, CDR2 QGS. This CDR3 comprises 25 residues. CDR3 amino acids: CALGEDSILAEPTGGYGTLTARLFF. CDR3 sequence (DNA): TGTGCTCTTGGGGAAGATTCGATTCTCGCCGAACCAACTGGGGGATACGGTACTTTGACAGCACGACTCTTCTTT.

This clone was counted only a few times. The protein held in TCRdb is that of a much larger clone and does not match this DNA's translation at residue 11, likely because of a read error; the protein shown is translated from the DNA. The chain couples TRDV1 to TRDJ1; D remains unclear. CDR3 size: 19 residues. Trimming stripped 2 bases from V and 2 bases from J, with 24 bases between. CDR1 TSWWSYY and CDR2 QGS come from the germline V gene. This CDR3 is CALGEGVPRGAVCTDKLIF. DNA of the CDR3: TGTGCTCTTGGGGAAGGGGTCCCACGCGGTGCTGTATGTACCGATAAACTCATCTTT.

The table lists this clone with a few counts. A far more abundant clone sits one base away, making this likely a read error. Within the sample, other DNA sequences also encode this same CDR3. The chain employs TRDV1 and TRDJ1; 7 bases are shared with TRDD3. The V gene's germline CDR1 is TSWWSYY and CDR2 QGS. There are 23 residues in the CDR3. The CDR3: CALGELINCPYKSGDMDTDKLIF. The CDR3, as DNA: TGTGCTCTTGGGGAACTAATAAATTGCCCTTACAAATCTGGGGATATGGACACCGATAAGCTCATCTTT.

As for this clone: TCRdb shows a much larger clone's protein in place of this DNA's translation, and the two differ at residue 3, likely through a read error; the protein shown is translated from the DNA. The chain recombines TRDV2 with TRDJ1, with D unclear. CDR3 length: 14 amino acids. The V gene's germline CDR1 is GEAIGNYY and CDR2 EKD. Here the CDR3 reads CAYDPLVSADKLIF. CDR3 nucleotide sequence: TGTGCCTATGACCCATTGGTGTCAGCCGATAAACTCATCTTT.

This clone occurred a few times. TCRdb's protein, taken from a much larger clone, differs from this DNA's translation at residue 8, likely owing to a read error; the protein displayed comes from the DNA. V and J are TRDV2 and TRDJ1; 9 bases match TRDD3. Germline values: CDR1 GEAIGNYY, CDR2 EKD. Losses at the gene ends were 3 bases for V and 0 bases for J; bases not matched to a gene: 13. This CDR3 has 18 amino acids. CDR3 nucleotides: TGTGCCTGTGACGGAATCGAAGCACTGGGGGACTACACCGATAAACTCATCTTT. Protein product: CACDGIEALGDYTDKLIF.

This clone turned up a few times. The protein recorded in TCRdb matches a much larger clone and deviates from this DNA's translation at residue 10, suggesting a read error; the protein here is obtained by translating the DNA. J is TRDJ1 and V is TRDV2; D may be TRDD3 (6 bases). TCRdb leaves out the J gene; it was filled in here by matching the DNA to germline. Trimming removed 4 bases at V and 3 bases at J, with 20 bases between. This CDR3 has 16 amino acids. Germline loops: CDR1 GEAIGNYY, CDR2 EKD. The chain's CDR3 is CACEGGGPPPADKLIF. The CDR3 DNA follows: TGTGCCTGTGAAGGTGGGGGTCCCCCTCCGGCCGATAAACTCATCTTT.

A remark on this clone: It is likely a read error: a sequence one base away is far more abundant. The CDR3 loop reads CACDTVSSTGGLYTDKLIF. CDR3 in DNA: TGTGCCTGCGACACCGTATCGAGTACTGGGGGTTTGTACACCGATAAACTCATCTTT. J is TRDJ1 and V is TRDV2; 8 nucleotides line up with TRDD3. The J gene, absent from TCRdb, was called here by matching the DNA to germline. CDR1 GEAIGNYY and CDR2 EKD come from the germline V gene. The CDR3 extends over 19 amino acids.

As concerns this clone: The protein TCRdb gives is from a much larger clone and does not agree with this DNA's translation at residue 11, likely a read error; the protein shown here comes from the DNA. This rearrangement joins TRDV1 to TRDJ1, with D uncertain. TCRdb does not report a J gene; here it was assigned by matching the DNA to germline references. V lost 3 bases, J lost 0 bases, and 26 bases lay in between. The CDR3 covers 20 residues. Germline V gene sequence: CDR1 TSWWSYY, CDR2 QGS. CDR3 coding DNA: TGTGCTCTTGGGGATCTTATACTCTTTTCTGTGGGAACGTACACCGATAAACTCATCTTT. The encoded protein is CALGDLILFSVGTYTDKLIF.

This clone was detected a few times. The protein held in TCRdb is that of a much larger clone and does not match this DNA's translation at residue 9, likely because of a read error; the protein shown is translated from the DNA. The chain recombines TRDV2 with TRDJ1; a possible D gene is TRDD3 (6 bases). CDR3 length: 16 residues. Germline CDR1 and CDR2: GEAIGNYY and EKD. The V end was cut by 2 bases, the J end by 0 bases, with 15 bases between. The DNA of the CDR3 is TGTGCCTGTGACAAGGTGGGGGTTCCCTACACCGATAAACTCATCTTT. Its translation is CACDKVGVPYTDKLIF.

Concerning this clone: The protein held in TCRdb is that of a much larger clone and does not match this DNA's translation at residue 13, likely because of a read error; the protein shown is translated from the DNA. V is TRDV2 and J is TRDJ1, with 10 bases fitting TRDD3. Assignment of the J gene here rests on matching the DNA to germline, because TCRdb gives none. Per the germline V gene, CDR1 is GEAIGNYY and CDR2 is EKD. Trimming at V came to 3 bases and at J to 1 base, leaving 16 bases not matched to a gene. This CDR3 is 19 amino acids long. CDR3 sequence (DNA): TGTGCCTGTGACCCCCTAACCAATACTGGGGGATTCCCCACCGATAAACTCATCTTT. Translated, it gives CACDPLTNTGGFPTDKLIF.

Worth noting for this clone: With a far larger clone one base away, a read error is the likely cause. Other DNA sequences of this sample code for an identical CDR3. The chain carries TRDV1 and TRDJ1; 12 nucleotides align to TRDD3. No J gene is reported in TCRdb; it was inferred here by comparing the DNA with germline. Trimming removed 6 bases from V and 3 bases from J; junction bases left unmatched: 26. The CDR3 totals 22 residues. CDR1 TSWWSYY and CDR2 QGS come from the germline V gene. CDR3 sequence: CALGDFPSVRGILGDTPDKLIF. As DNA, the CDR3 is TGTGCTCTTGGTGATTTCCCTTCTGTGAGGGGGATACTGGGGGATACACCCGATAAACTCATCTTT.

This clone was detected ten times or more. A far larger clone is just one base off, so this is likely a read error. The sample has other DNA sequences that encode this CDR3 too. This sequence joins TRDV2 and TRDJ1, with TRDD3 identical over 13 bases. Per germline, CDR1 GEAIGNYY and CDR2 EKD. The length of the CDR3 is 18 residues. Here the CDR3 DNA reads TGTGCCTGCGACACCGGGAAGTTACTGGGGGATACGCCCGATAAACTCATCTTT. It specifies CACDTGKLLGDTPDKLIF.

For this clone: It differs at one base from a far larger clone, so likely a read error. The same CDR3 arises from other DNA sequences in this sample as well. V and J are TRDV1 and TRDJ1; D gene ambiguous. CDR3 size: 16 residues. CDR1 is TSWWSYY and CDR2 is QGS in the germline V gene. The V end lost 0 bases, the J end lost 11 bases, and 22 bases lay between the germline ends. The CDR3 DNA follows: TGTGCTCTTGGGGAACTTATCCCCCAAAAGGAGGGTAAGCTCATCTTT. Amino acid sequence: CALGELIPQKEGKLIF.

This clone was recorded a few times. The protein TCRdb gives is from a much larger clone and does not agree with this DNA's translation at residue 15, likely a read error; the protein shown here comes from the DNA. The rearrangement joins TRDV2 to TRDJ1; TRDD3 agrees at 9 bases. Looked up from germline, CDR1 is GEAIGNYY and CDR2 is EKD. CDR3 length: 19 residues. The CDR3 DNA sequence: TGTGCCTGTGACTCTCTAACTGGGGGACAGACTGAGTACACCGAGAAACTCATCTTT. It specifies CACDSLTGGQTEYTEKLIF.

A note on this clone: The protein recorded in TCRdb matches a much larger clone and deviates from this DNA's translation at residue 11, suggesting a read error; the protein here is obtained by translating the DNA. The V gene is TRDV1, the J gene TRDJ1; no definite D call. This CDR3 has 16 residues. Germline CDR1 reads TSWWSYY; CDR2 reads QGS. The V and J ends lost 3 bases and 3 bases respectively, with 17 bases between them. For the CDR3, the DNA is TGTGCTCTTGGGGACCCATTAACCGGGTACGCCGATAAACTCATCTTT. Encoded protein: CALGDPLTGYADKLIF.

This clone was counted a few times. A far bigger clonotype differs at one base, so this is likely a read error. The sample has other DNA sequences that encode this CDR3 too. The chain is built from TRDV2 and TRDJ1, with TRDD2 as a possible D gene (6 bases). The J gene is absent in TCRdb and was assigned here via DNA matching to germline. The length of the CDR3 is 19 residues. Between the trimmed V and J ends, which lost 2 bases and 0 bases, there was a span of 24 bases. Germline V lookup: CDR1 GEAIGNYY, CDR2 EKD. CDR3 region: CACDNSYAAAHKDTDKLIF. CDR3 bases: TGTGCCTGTGACAACTCCTACGCGGCTGCCCACAAAGACACCGATAAACTCATCTTT.

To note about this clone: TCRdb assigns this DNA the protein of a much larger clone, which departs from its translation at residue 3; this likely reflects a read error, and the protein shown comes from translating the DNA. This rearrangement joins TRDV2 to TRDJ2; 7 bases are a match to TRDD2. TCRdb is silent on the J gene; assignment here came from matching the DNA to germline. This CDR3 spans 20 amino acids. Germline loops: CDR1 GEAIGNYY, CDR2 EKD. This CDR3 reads CAYDTVGSLPSLAETAQLFF. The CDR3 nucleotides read TGTGCCTATGACACCGTCGGATCCCTGCCTTCCTTAGCTGAGACAGCACAACTCTTCTTT.

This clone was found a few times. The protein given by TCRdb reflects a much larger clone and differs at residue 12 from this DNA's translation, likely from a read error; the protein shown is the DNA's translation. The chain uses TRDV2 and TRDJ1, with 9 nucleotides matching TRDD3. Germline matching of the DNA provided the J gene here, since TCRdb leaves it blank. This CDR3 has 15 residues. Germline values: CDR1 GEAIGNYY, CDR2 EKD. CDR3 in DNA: TGTGCCTGTGACGCGGGGGATACTTCCACCGATGAACTCATCTTT. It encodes CACDAGDTSTDELIF.

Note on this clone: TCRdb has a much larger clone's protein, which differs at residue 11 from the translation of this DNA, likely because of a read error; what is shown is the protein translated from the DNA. The CDR3 region has the DNA TGTGCCTGTGATACGCAGCTCCGCCTATTCGAGGGGATGGGGGTAAATAAACTCATCTTT. Translation gives CACDTQLRLFEGMGVNKLIF. The gene calls are TRDV2 and TRDJ1, with D possibly matching TRDD3 (6 bases). The J gene is absent in TCRdb and was assigned here via DNA matching to germline. CDR3 length equals 20 residues. V lost 4 bases and J 6 bases, leaving 35 bases between the germline ends. Germline V gene lookup returns CDR1 GEAIGNYY and CDR2 EKD.

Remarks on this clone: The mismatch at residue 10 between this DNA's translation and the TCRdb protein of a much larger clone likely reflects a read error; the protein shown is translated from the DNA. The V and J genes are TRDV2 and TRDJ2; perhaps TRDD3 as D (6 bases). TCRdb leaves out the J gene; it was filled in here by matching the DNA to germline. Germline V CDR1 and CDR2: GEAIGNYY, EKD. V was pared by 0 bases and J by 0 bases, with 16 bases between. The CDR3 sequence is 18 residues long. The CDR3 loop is CACDTVLGGIALTAQLFF. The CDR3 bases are TGTGCCTGTGACACCGTACTGGGCGGAATAGCTTTGACAGCACAACTCTTCTTT.

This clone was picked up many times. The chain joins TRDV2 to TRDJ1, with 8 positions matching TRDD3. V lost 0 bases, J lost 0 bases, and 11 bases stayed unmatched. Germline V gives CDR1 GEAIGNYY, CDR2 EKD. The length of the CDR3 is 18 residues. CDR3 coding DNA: TGTGCCTGTGACACCGGGGGCCTGGGGGACCCCAACACCGATAAACTCATCTTT. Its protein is CACDTGGLGDPNTDKLIF.

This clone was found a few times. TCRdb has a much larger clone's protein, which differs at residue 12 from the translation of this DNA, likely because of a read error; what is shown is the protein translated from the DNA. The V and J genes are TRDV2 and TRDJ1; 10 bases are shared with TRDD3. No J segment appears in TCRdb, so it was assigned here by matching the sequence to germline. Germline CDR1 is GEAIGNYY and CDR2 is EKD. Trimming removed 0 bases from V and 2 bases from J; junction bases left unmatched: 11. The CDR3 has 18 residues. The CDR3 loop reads CACDTVGKGDTATDKLIF. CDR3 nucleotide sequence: TGTGCCTGTGACACCGTAGGGAAGGGGGATACGGCGACCGATAAACTCATCTTT.

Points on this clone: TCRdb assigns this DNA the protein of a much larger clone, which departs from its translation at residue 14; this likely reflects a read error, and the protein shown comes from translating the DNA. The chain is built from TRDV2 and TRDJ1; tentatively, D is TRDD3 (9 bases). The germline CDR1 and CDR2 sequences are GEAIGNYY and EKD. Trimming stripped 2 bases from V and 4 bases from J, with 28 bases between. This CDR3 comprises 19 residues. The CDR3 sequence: CACDILPTVTGGRVDKLIF. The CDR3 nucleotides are TGTGCCTGTGACATACTTCCTACGGTTACTGGGGGAAGAGTCGATAAACTCATCTTT.

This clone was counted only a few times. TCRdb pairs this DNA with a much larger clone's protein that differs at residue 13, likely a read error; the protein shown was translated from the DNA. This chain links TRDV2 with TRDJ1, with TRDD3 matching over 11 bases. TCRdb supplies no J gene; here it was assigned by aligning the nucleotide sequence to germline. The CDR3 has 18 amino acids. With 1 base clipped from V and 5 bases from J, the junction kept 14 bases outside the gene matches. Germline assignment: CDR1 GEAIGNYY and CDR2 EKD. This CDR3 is CACDTVFGGYARGDKLIF. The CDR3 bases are TGTGCCTGTGACACGGTATTTGGGGGATACGCTCGGGGTGATAAACTCATCTTT.

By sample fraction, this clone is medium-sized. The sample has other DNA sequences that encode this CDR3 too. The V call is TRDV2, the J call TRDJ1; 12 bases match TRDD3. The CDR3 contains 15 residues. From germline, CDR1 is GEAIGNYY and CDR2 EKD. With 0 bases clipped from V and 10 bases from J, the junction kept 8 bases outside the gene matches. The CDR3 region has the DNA TGTGCCTGTGACACCACTGGGGGATACCCACATGCACTCATCTTT. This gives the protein CACDTTGGYPHALIF.

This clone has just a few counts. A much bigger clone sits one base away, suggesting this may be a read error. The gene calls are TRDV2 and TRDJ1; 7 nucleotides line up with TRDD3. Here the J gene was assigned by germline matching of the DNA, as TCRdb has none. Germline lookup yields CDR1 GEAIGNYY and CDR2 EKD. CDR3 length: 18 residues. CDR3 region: CARDTVQAGGTYTDKLIF. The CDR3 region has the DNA TGTGCCCGTGACACCGTTCAGGCTGGGGGTACGTACACCGATAAACTCATCTTT.

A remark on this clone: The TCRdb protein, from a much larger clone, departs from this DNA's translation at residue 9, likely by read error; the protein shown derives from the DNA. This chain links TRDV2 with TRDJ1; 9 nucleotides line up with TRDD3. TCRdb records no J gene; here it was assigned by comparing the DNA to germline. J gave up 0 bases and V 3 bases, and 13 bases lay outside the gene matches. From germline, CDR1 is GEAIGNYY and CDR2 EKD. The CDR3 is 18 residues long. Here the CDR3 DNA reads TGTGCCTGTGACCCCCTACTGGGGGAAACAGGGTACACCGATAAACTCATCTTT. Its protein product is CACDPLLGETGYTDKLIF.

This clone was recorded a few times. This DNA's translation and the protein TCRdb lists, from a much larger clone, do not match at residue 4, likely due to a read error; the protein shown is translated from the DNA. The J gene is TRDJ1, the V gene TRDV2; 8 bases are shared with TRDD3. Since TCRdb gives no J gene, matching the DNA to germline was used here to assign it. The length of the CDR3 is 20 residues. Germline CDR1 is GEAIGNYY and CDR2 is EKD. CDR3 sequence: CACGTGGGLGEPLFTDKLIF. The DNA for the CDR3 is TGTGCCTGTGGCACCGGTGGGGGTCTGGGGGAGCCTCTATTCACCGATAAACTCATCTTT.

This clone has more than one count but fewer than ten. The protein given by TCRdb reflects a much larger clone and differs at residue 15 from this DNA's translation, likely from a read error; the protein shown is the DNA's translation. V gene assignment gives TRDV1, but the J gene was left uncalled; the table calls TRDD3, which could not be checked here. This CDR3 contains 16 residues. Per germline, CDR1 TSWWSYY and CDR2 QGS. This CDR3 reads CALVGTGGYNTDKLTF. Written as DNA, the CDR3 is TGTGCTCTTGTGGGTACTGGGGGATACAACACCGATAAACTCACCTTT.

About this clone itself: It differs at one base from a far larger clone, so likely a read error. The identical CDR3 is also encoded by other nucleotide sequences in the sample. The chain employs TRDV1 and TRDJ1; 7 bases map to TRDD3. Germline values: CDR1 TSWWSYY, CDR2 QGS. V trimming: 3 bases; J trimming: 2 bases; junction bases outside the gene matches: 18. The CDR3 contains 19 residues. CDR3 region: CALGDSTAGGPFTTDKLIF. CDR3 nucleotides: TGTGCTCTTGGGGATTCTACGGCTGGGGGGCCTTTCACAACCGATAAACTCATCTTT.